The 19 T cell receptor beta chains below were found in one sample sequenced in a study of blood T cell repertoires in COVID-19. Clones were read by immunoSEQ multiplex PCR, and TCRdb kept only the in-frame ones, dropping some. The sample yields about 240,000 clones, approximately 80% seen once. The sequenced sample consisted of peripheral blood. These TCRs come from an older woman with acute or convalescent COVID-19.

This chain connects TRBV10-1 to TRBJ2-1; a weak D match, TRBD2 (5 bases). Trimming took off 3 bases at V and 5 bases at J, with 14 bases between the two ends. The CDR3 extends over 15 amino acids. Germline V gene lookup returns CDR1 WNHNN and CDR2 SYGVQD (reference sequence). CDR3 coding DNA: TGCGCCAGCAGTGATGGTTTGTACGGGAACAATGAGCAGTTCTTC. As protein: CASSDGLYGNNEQFF.

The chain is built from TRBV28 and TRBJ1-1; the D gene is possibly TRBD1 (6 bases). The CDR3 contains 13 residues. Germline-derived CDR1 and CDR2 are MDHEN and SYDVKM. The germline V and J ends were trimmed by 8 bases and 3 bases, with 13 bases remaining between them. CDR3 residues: CASQGRVDTEAFF. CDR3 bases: TGTGCCAGCCAGGGGCGTGTGGACACTGAAGCTTTCTTT.

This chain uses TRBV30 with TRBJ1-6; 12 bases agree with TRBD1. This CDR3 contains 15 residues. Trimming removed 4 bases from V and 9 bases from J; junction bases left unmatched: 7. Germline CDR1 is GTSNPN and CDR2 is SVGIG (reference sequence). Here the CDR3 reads CAWTPGTGGSSPLHF. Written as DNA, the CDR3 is TGTGCCTGGACCCCGGGGACAGGGGGCAGTTCACCCCTCCACTTT.

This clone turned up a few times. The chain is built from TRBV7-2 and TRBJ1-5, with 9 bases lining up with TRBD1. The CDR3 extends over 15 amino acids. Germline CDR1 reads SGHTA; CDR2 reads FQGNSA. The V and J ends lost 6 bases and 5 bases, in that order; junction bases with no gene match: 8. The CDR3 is CASRPDRGTHQPQHF. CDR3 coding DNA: TGTGCCAGCAGACCGGACAGGGGAACGCATCAGCCCCAGCATTTT.

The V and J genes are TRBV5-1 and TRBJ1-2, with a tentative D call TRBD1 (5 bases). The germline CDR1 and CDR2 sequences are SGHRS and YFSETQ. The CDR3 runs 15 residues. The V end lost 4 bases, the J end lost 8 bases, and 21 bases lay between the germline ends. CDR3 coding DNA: TGCGCCAGCAGCCTATCCGGGACTCCGACTCAAGGCTACACCTTC. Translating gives CASSLSGTPTQGYTF. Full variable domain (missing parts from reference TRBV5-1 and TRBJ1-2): KAGVTQTPRYLIKTRGQQVTLSCSPISGHRSVSWYQQTPGQGLQFLFEYFSETQRNKGNFPGRFSGRQFSNSRSEMNVSTLELGDSALYLCASSLSGTPTQGYTFGSGTRLTVV.

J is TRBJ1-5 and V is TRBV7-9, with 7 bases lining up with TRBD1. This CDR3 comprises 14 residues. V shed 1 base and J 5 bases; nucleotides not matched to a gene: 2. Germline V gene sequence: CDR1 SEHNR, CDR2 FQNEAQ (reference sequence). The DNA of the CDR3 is TGTGCCAGCAGCTTAGGGGACAGATATCAGCCCCAGCATTTT. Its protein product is CASSLGDRYQPQHF.

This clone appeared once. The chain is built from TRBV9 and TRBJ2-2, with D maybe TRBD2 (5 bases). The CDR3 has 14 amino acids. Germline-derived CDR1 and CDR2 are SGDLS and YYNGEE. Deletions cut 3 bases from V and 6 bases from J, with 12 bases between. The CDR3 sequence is CASSERTGSGELFF. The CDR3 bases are TGTGCCAGCAGCGAAAGGACTGGATCCGGGGAGCTGTTTTTT.

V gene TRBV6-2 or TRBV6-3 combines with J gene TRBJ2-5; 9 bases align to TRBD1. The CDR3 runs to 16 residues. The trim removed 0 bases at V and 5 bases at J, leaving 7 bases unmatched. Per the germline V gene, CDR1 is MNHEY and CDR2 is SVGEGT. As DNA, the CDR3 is TGTGCCAGCAGTTACTCCCGGGACAGGGAGTGGGAGACCCAGTACTTC. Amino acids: CASSYSRDREWETQYF.

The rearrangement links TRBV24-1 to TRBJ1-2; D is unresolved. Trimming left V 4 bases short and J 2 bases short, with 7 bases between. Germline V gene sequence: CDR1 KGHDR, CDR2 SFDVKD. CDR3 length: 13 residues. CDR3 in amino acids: CATSDSVNYGYTF. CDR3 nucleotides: TGTGCCACCAGTGACTCAGTAAACTATGGCTACACCTTC.

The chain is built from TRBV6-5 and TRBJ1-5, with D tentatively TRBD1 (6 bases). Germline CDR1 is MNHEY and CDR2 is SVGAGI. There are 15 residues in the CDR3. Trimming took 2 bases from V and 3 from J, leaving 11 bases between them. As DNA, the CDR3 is TGTGCCAGCAGTTACGGGCAGGGGAACAATCAGCCCCAGCATTTT. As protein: CASSYGQGNNQPQHF.

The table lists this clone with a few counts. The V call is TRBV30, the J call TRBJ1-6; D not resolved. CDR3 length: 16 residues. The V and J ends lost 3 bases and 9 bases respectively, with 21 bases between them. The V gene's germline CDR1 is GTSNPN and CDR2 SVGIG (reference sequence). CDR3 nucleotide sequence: TGTGCCTGGAGAGGCGGGATACCCTCCCTCGGTTCACCCCTCCACTTT. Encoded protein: CAWRGGIPSLGSPLHF.

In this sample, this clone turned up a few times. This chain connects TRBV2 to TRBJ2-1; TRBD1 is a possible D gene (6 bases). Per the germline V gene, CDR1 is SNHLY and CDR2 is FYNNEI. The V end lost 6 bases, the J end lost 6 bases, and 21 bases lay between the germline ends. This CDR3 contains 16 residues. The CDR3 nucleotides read TGTGCCAGCAGGATAACCCCCGGGACACTGGGCAATGAGCAGTTCTTC. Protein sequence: CASRITPGTLGNEQFF.

The CDR3 DNA reads TGTGCCAGCAGCTCTAGAGACACTGAAGCTTTCTTT. Translating it yields CASSSRDTEAFF. The rearrangement links TRBV7-9 to TRBJ1-1; no clear D gene. V lost 4 bases to trimming and J lost 3 bases, with 6 bases between them. Germline V gene sequence: CDR1 SEHNR, CDR2 FQNEAQ (reference sequence). The CDR3 extends over 12 amino acids.

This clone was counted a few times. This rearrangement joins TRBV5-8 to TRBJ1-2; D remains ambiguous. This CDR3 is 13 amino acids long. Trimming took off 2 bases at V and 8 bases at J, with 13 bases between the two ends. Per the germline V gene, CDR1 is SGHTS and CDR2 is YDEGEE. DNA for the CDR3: TGTGCCAGCAGCTTCGAACCTCGCGGGGGCTACACCTTC. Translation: CASSFEPRGGYTF.

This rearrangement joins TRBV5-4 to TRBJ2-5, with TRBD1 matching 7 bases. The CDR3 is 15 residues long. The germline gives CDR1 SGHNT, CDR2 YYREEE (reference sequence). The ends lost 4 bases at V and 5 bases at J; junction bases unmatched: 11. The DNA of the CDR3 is TGTGCCAGCAGCCTAGGGGGCGCGGGTACGGAGACCCAGTACTTC. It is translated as CASSLGGAGTETQYF.

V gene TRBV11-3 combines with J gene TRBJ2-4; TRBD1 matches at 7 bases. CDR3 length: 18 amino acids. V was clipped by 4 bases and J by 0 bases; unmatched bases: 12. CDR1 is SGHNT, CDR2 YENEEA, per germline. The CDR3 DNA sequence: TGTGCCAGCAGCTCCCGGGACAGCTATTTTCTAGCCAAAAACATTCAGTACTTC. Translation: CASSSRDSYFLAKNIQYF.

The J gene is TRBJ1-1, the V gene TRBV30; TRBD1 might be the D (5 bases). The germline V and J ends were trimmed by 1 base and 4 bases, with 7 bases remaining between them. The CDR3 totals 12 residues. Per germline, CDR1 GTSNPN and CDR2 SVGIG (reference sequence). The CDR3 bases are TGTGCCTGGAGTGGGGGCTTCACTGAAGCTTTCTTT. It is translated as CAWSGGFTEAFF.

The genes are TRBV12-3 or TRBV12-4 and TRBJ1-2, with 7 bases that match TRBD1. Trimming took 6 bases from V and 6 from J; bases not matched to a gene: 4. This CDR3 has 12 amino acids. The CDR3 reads CASSGTANGYTF. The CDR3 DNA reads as TGTGCCAGCAGCGGGACAGCAAATGGCTACACCTTC.

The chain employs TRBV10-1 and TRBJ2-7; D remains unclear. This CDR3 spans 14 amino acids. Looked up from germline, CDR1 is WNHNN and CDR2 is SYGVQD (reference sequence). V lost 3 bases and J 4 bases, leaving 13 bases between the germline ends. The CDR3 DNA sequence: TGCGCCAGCAGTGAATACCCTAGTGGGTACGAGCAGTACTTC. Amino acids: CASSEYPSGYEQYF.